This T cell receptor (beta chain) was recorded in a study of beta chain features in type 1 diabetes. Isolated RNA was reverse transcribed in full, so expressed TCRB transcripts were sequenced. Sequencing was performed with immunoSEQ multiplex PCR; in TCRdb, only in-frame clones are kept and a portion is missing. In the table there are around 140,000 clones, 9% to 10% of which are singletons. Germline V gene lookup returns CDR1 LNHDA and CDR2 SQIVND (reference sequence). Trimming took 3 bases from V and 4 from J, leaving 13 bases between them. This CDR3 has 15 residues. The chain couples TRBV19 to TRBJ2-1; D is perhaps TRBD2 (6 bases). Specimen: central memory CD4+ T cells from blood. This TCR was recovered from a woman aged 40 to 49 in good health. CDR3 sequence reads: CASSMGGGAYNEQFF. The CDR3 DNA reads as TGTGCCAGTAGTATGGGCGGCGGGGCTTACAATGAGCAGTTCTTC.